This passage covers 18 T cell receptor beta chains from one sample sequenced in a study of regulatory T cells in long-lasting Graves disease. Noted time point: newly diagnosed GD, antithyroid drugs for less than 3 months. Following extraction of RNA from PBMCs, that RNA was used to make the TCR library. Assembly of TCR beta libraries relied on iRepertoire HTBI primers together with Arm-PCR of CDR3 regions. Each CDR3 protein gets one entry after TCRdb re-called the multiplex PCR reads with MiXCR. The data contain 580,000 or so distinct CDR3 sequences, roughly a sixth of them singletons. The sample was also reused in another study, on T cells in Graves' hyperthyroidism and ophthalmopathy.

The sequencing here drew on peripheral blood mononuclear cells (PBMCs), taken at new diagnosis, from a patient treated with antithyroid drugs. The origin of the receptors is a young man with Graves disease.

This clonotype came up many times. The chain has TRBV7-9 and TRBJ2-3; TRBD2 might be the D (5 bases). V lost 5 bases, J lost 2 bases, and 20 bases lay in between. CDR1 SEHNR and CDR2 FQNEAQ come from the germline V gene (reference sequence). The CDR3 length is 17 residues. For the CDR3, the DNA is TGTGCCAGCAGCCCCTGGGTCGAGGGCCCGATCACAGATACGCAGTATTTT. Amino acids: CASSPWVEGPITDTQYF.

In this sample, this clonotype turned up many times. The V call is TRBV28, the J call TRBJ2-7; 7 nucleotides match TRBD1. CDR1 MDHEN and CDR2 SYDVKM come from the germline V gene. J was trimmed by 5 bases and V by 8 bases; bases with no gene match: 9. This CDR3 has 13 residues. The CDR3 DNA follows: TGTGCCAGCGAAACCGACAGGGCCAACGAGCAGTACTTC. This sequence encodes CASETDRANEQYF.

Ten or more counts support this clonotype. V gene TRBV5-1 combines with J gene TRBJ2-7, with TRBD2 identical over 8 bases. V lost 6 bases to trimming and J lost 0 bases; unmatched junction nucleotides: 2. The CDR3 contains 13 residues. CDR1 SGHRS and CDR2 YFSETQ come from the germline V gene. The CDR3 loop reads CASKREPSYEQYF. The CDR3 bases are TGCGCCAGCAAGCGGGAGCCCTCCTACGAGCAGTACTTC.

There are many counts of this clonotype. This rearrangement joins TRBV27 to TRBJ2-7; 7 nucleotides align to TRBD1. V shed 6 bases and J 3 bases; nucleotides not matched to a gene: 8. There are 14 residues in the CDR3. CDR1 MNHEY and CDR2 SMNVEV come from the germline V gene (reference sequence). This CDR3 is CASRKDRDDYEQYF. In DNA form, the CDR3 reads TGTGCCAGCAGGAAAGACAGGGATGACTACGAGCAGTACTTC.

This clonotype was recorded at least ten times. This chain connects TRBV2 to TRBJ2-1; D ambiguous. CDR1 is SNHLY and CDR2 is FYNNEI in the germline V gene. The CDR3 is made up of 11 amino acids. V lost 7 bases and J lost 5, with 6 bases in between. The CDR3 DNA sequence: TGTGCCAGCAAGATAGACAATGAGCAGTTCTTC. Its translation: CASKIDNEQFF.

About this clonotype itself: One base away lies a much larger clone, so this may be a sequencing read error. V usage is TRBV27 and J usage is TRBJ1-1; tentative D call: TRBD1 (6 bases). This CDR3 comprises 14 residues. Germline loops: CDR1 MNHEY, CDR2 SMNVEV (reference sequence). The chain's CDR3 is CASSNIQGNAEAFF. CDR3 bases: TGTGCCAGCAGCAATATCCAGGGGAACGCTGAAGCTTTCTTT.

This clonotype was counted at least ten times. The chain has TRBV20-1 and TRBJ2-7; 8 bases agree with TRBD2. Trimming took 4 bases from V and 4 from J; bases not matched to a gene: 12. This CDR3 contains 15 residues. Germline V lookup: CDR1 DFQATT, CDR2 SNEGSKA (reference sequence). The CDR3 spells CSAIDGTSRRYEQYF. In DNA form, the CDR3 reads TGCAGTGCTATAGACGGGACTAGTAGGCGGTACGAGCAGTACTTC.

The chain links TRBV20-1 to TRBJ1-1; D ambiguous. CDR3 size: 13 residues. Per germline, CDR1 DFQATT and CDR2 SNEGSKA (reference sequence). The ends were cut back, 3 bases at V and 5 bases at J, with 13 bases in the middle. The CDR3 DNA reads TGCAGTGCTAGGGAGGGTTGGGGAACTGAAGCTTTCTTT. Translating gives CSAREGWGTEAFF.

This clonotype was seen only a few times. V gene TRBV5-1 combines with J gene TRBJ2-1; 11 nucleotides match TRBD1. Losses at the gene ends were 0 bases for V and 1 base for J; bases not matched to a gene: 9. CDR1 is SGHRS, CDR2 YFSETQ, per germline. CDR3 length: 19 amino acids. The CDR3 DNA reads TGCGCCAGCAGCTTGGAAGGGACAGGGGGTAAGGTATCCTACAATGAGCAGTTCTTC. It specifies CASSLEGTGGKVSYNEQFF.

The chain joins TRBV24-1 to TRBJ2-1, with 14 bases matching TRBD2. Germline CDR1 is KGHDR and CDR2 is SFDVKD. Trimming at V came to 4 bases and at J to 4 bases, leaving 17 bases not matched to a gene. This CDR3 has 21 amino acids. CDR3 DNA: TGTGCCACCAGTGACCCCCCCAGACTAGCGGGAGGGGATTCGATTTACAATGAGCAGTTCTTC. This sequence encodes CATSDPPRLAGGDSIYNEQFF.

This clonotype has ten or more counts. The rearrangement links TRBV7-9 to TRBJ2-3, with D possibly TRBD2 on 6 matching bases. V lost 4 bases and J 0 bases, leaving 14 bases between the germline ends. Germline V gene sequence: CDR1 SEHNR, CDR2 FQNEAQ (reference sequence). The CDR3 covers 16 residues. DNA of the CDR3: TGTGCCAGCAGCTCCCCAGCGGGCCTGAGCACAGATACGCAGTATTTT. Protein: CASSSPAGLSTDTQYF.

This clonotype has only a few counts. The junction shows a germline mismatch at one end, possibly a read error. Here the CDR3 reads CNARDAQGTTEAFF. The CDR3, as DNA: TGCAATGCTAGAGATGCACAGGGAACAACTGAAGCTTTCTTT. The chain couples TRBV20-1 to TRBJ1-1; D is possibly TRBD1 (6 bases). Germline assignment: CDR1 DFQATT and CDR2 SNEGSKA (reference sequence). The CDR3 covers 14 residues.

This clonotype came up many times. This rearrangement joins TRBV12-3 or TRBV12-4 to TRBJ2-4; D unresolved. The CDR3 length is 12 residues. Trimming took off 5 bases at V and 8 bases at J, with 10 bases between the two ends. This CDR3 reads CASSKGLDIQYF. In DNA, the CDR3 is TGTGCCAGCAGTAAAGGTTTGGACATTCAGTACTTC.

In its sample, this clonotype was seen a few times. The rearrangement links TRBV11-3 to TRBJ2-3; 9 bases agree with TRBD2. V lost 5 bases and J lost 3; bases outside the gene matches: 9. The CDR3 has 16 residues. Germline V gene data show CDR1 as SGHNT and CDR2 as YENEEA. CDR3 bases: TGTGCCAGCAGCCGCGTACTAGCGGGTATGACAGATACGCAGTATTTT. Translated: CASSRVLAGMTDTQYF.

Regarding this clonotype: A junction end diverges from the germline sequence, so it may reflect a read error. The CDR3 nucleotides read TGTGTCAGCAGTTTCCTCAGGGGTGTCACCTACAATGAGCAGTTCTTC. Amino acid sequence: CVSSFLRGVTYNEQFF. The chain carries TRBV6-5 and TRBJ2-1, with D possibly matching TRBD1 (6 bases). Per the germline V gene, CDR1 is MNHEY and CDR2 is SVGAGI. The CDR3 covers 16 residues.

About this clonotype itself: This may arise from a read error, as a much more abundant clone is one base away. The conserved final phenylalanine or tryptophan is absent from the CDR3, which likely points to a read error. The CDR3 region has the DNA TGTGCCAGCAGCCGTGGGACAGCCAGACCAGAAGCTTTCTCT. Residues: CASSRGTARPEAFS. The chain couples TRBV7-9 to TRBJ1-1; TRBD1 matches at 7 bases. Germline trimming cut 5 bases from V and 8 bases from J; bases unmatched to any gene: 11. CDR1 and CDR2 (germline): SEHNR, FQNEAQ (reference sequence). The CDR3 length is 14 residues.

This clonotype was detected ten times or more. The chain couples TRBV6-2 or TRBV6-3 to TRBJ2-1; maybe TRBD2 (5 bases). V was cut by 2 bases and J by 3 bases, with 8 bases left in between. CDR3 length: 14 residues. Germline V CDR1 and CDR2: MNHEY, SVGEGT. CDR3 sequence: CASSYTGIYNEQFF. CDR3 DNA: TGTGCCAGCAGTTACACGGGGATCTACAATGAGCAGTTCTTC.

This chain connects TRBV5-4 to TRBJ2-2, with 8 bases that match TRBD2. The CDR3 totals 14 residues. V shed 1 base, J shed 7 bases, and the junction held 3 bases outside the gene matches. Germline V CDR1 and CDR2: SGHNT, YYREEE (reference sequence). The CDR3 region has the DNA TGTGCCAGCAGCTTGCACCGGGAGGGCGGGGAGCTGTTTTTT. This translates into CASSLHREGGELFF.